This T cell receptor beta chain is from a study of T cells in Graves' hyperthyroidism and ophthalmopathy. This clonotype was seen ten or more times. Germline CDR1 reads DFQATT; CDR2 reads SNEGSKA (reference sequence). This CDR3 region has 15 residues. Trimming took 6 bases from V and 7 from J; bases not matched to a gene: 15. Authors of the study amplified TCR beta CDR3 regions from RNA transcripts. An initial round of RT-PCR targeting the TCR CDR3 relied on the HTBI primer set. TCRdb processed the multiplex PCR reads anew with MiXCR; each CDR3 protein has one entry. The table lists fewer than 250,000 distinct CDR3 sequences, roughly 18% of them singletons.

Material for sequencing was blood. The origin of this receptor is a man aged 45 to 65 with Graves' hyperthyroidism. The J gene is TRBJ2-1, the V gene TRBV20-1, with TRBD2 matching over 7 bases. The CDR3 DNA is TGCAGTGCCAATACACTCCGGGACGGGGGGAATGAGCAGTTCTTC. It codes for CSANTLRDGGNEQFF.